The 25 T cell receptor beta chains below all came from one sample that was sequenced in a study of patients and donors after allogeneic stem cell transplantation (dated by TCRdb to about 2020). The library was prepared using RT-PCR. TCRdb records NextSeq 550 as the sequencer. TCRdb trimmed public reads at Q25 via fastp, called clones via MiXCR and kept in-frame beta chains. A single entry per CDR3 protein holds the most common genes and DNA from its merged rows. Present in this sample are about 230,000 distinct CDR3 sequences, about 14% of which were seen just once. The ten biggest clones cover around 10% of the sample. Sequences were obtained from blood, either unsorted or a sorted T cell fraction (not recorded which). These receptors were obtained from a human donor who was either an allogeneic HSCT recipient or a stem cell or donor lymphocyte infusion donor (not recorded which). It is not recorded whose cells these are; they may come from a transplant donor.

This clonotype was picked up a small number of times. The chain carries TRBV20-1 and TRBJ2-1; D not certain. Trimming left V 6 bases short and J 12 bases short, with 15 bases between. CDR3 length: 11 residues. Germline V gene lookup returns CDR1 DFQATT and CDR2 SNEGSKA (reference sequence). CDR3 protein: CSAHAHPGQFF. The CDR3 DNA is TGCAGTGCGCACGCCCACCCGGGGCAGTTCTTC.

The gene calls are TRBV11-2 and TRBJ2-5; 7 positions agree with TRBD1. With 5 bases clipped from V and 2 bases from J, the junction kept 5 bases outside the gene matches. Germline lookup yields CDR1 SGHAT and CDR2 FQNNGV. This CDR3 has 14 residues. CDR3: CASSKGGRQETQYF. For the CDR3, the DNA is TGTGCCAGCAGCAAAGGGGGCAGGCAAGAGACCCAGTACTTC.

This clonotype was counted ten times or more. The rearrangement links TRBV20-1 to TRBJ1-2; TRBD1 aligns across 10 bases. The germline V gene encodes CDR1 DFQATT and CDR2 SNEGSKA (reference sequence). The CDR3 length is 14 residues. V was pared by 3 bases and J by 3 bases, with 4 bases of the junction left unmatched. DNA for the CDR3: TGCAGTGCTAGCGCCGGGACAGGGGACTATGGCTACACCTTC. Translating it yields CSASAGTGDYGYTF.

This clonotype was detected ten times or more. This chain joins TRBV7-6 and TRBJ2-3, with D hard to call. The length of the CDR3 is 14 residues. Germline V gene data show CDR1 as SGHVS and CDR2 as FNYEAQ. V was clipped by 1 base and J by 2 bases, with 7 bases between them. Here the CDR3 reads CASSLVQSTDTQYF. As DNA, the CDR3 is TGTGCCAGCAGCTTAGTACAGTCCACAGATACGCAGTATTTT.

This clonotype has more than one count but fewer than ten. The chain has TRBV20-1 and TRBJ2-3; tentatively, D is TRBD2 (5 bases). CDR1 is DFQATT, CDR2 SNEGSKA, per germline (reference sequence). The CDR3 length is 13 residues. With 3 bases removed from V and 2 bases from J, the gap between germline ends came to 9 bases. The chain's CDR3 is CSASPSLTDTQYF. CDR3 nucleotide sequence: TGCAGTGCTAGCCCTAGCCTCACAGATACGCAGTATTTT.

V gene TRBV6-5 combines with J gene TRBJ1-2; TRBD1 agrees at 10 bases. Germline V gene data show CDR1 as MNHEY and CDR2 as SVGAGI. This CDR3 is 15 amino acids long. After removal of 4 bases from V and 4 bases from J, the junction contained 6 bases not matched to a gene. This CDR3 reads CASSSPGTGAYGYTF. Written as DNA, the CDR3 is TGTGCCAGCAGTTCTCCCGGGACAGGGGCCTATGGCTACACCTTC.

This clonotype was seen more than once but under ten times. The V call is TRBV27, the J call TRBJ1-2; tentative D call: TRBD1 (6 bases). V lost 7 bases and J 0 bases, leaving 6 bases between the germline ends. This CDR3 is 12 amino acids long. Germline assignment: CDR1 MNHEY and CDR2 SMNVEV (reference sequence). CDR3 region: CASKGANYGYTF. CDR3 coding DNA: TGTGCCAGCAAGGGGGCTAACTATGGCTACACCTTC.

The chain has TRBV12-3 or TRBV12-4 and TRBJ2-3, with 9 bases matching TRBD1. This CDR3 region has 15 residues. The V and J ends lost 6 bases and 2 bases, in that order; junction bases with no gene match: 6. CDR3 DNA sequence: TGTGCCAGCAGGACCGGGACAGGGTACACAGATACGCAGTATTTT. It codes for CASRTGTGYTDTQYF.

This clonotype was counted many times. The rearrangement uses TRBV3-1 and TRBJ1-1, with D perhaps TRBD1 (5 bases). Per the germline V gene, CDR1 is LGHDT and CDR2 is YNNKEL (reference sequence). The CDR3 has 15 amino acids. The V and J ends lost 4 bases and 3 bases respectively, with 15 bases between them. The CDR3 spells CASSPVPGAYTEAFF. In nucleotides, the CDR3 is TGTGCCAGCAGCCCCGTCCCTGGGGCCTACACTGAAGCTTTCTTT. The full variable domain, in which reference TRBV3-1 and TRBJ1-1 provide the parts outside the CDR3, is DTAVSQTPKYLVTQMGNDKSIKCEQNLGHDTMYWYKQDSKKFLKIMFSYNNKELIINETVPNRFSPKSPDKAHLNLHINSLELGDSAVYFCASSPVPGAYTEAFFGQGTRLTVV.

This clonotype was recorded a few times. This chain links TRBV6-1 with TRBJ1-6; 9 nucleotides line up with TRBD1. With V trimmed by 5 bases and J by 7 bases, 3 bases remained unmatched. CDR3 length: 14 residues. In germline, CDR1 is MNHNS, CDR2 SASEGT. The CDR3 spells CASSPDRGNSPLHF. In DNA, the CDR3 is TGTGCCAGCAGTCCGGACAGGGGAAATTCACCCCTCCACTTT.

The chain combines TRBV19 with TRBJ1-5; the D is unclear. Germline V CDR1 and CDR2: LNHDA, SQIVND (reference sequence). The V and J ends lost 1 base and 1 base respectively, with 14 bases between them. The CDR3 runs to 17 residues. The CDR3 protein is CASSIGRSSGSNQPQHF. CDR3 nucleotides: TGTGCCAGTAGTATAGGACGGAGTTCGGGAAGCAATCAGCCCCAGCATTTT.

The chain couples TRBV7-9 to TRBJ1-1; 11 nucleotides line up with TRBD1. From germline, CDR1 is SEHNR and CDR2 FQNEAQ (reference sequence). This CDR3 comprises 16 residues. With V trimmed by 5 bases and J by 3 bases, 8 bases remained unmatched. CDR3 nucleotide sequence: TGTGCCAGCAGCGCCCCGCCGGGACAGGGGGACACTGAAGCTTTCTTT. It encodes CASSAPPGQGDTEAFF.

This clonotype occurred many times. DNA for the CDR3: TGCGCCAGCAGCCAGACAGGGACTAATGAAAAACTGTTTTTT. This sequence encodes CASSQTGTNEKLFF. The J gene is TRBJ1-4, the V gene TRBV4-3; 7 nucleotides line up with TRBD1. Germline loops: CDR1 LGHNA, CDR2 YSLEER. With V trimmed by 3 bases and J by 2 bases, 0 bases remained unmatched. This CDR3 comprises 14 residues.

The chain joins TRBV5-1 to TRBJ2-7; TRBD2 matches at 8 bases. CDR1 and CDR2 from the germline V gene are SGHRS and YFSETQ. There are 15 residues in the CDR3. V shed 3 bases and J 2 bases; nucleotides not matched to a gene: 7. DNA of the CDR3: TGCGCCAGCAGCTCGAGCGGGACTAGACCCTACGAGCAGTACTTC. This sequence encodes CASSSSGTRPYEQYF.

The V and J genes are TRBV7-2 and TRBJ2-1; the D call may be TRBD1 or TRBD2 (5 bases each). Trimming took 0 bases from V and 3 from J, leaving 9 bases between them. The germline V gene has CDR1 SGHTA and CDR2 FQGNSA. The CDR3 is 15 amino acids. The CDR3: CASSLAGVLYNEQFF. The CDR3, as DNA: TGTGCCAGCAGCTTAGCGGGGGTGCTCTACAATGAGCAGTTCTTC.

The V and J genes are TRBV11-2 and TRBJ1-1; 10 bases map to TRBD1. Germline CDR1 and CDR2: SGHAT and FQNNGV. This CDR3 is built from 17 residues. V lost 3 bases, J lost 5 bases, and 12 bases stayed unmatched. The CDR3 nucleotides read TGTGCCAGCAGCTTTGCCGGGACAGGGGCCTTTTGGACTGAAGCTTTCTTT. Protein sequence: CASSFAGTGAFWTEAFF.

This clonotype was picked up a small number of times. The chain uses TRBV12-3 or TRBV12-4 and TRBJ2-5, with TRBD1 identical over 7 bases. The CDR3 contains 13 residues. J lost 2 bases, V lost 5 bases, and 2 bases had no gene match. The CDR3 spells CASSRTGQETQYF. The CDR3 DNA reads TGTGCCAGCAGTCGGACAGGACAAGAGACCCAGTACTTC.

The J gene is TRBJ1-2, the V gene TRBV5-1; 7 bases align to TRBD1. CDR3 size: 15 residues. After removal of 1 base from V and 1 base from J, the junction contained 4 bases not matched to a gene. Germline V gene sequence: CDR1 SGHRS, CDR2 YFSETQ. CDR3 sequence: CASSLSRGINYGYTF. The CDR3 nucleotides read TGCGCCAGCAGCTTGTCCAGGGGGATTAACTATGGCTACACCTTC.

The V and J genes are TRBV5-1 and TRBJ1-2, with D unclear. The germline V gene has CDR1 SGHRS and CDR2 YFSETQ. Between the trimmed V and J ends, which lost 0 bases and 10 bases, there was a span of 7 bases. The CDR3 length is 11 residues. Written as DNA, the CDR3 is TGCGCCAGCAGCTTGGACAGAAACTACACCTTC. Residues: CASSLDRNYTF.

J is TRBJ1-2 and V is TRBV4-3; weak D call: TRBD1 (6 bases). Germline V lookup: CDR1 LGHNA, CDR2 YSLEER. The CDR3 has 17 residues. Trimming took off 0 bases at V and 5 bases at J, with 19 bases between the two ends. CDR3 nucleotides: TGCGCCAGCAGCCAAGATACGATGGGGGGGGGCCCGTATGGCTACACCTTC. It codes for CASSQDTMGGGPYGYTF.

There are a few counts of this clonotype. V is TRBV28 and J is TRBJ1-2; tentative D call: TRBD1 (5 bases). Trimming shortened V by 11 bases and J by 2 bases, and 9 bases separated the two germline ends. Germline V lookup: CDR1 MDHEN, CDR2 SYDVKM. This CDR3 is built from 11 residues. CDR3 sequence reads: CAGGGNYGYTF. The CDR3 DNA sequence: TGTGCCGGGGGGGGAAACTATGGCTACACCTTC.

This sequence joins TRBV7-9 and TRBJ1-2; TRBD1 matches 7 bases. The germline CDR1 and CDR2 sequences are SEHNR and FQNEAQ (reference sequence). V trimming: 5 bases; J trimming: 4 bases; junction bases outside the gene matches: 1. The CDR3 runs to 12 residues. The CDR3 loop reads CASSTGVYGYTF. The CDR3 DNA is TGTGCCAGCAGCACAGGGGTCTATGGCTACACCTTC.

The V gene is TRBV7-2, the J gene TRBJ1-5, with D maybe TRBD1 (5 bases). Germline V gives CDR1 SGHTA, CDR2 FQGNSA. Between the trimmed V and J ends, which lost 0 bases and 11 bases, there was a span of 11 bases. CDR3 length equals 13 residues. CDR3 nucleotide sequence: TGTGCCAGCAGCTTAGCAGGGGCCCAGGCCCAGCATTTT. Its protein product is CASSLAGAQAQHF.

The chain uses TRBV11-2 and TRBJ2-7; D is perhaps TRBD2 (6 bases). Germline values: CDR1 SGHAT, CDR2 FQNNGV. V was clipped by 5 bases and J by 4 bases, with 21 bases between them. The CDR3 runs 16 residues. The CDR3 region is CASSRGGAWGNYEQYF. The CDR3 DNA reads TGTGCCAGCAGCCGAGGAGGGGCTTGGGGGAATTACGAGCAGTACTTC.

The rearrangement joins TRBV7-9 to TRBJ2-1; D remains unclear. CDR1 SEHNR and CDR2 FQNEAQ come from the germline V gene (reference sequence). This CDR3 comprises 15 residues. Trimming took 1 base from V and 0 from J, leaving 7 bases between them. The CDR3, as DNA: TGTGCCAGCAGCTTAGTATCGATCTCCTACAATGAGCAGTTCTTC. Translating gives CASSLVSISYNEQFF.